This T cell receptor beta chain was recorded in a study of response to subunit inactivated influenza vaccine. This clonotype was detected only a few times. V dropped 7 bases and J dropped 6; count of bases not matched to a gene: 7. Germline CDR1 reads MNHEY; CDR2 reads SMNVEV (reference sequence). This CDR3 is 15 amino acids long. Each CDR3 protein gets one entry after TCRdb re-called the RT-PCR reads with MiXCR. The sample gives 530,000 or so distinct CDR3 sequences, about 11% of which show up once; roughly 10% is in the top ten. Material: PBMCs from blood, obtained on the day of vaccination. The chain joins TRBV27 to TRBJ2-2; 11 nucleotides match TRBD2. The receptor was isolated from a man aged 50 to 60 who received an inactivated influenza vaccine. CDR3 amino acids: CASNPFSGRAGELFF. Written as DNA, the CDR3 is TGTGCCAGCAACCCTTTTAGCGGGAGGGCCGGGGAGCTGTTTTTT.